These 21 T cell receptor beta chains were sequenced from one sample in a study of blood T cell repertoires in COVID-19. Produced via immunoSEQ multiplex PCR; TCRdb's table is partial and in-frame only. The table records 60,000 to 85,000 clones, approximately 85% of them present only once. Sequenced input: peripheral blood. The receptors come from a man aged 60-69 years with COVID-19, enrolled during active disease.

V gene TRBV13 combines with J gene TRBJ2-2; no firm D call. V was pared by 5 bases and J by 3 bases, with 16 bases between. The length of the CDR3 is 16 residues. Germline V CDR1 and CDR2: PRHDT, FYEKMQ (reference sequence). For the CDR3, the DNA is TGTGCCAGCAGCAACAACAGAGCTACTTACACCGGGGAGCTGTTTTTT. This codes for CASSNNRATYTGELFF.

V usage is TRBV7-6 and J usage is TRBJ1-5; TRBD1 agrees at 9 bases. The V segment lost 6 bases and the J segment 4 bases; nucleotides outside the gene matches: 4. The CDR3 totals 14 residues. The germline V gene encodes CDR1 SGHVS and CDR2 FNYEAQ. For the CDR3, the DNA is TGTGCCAGCAGTAAGGGACAGGGAAATCAGCCCCAGCATTTT. Protein: CASSKGQGNQPQHF.

As for this clone: Other DNA variants within this sample encode the same CDR3. The CDR3 nucleotides read TGTGCCAGCTTAACCCTAGCAGGAGGAAACGGGGAGCTGTTTTTT. It codes for CASLTLAGGNGELFF. The J gene is TRBJ2-2, the V gene TRBV11-2; the D gene is possibly TRBD2 (5 bases). From germline, CDR1 is SGHAT and CDR2 FQNNGV. This CDR3 is built from 15 residues. The V and J ends lost 8 bases and 7 bases respectively, with 20 bases between them.

The chain uses TRBV28 and TRBJ2-7; 10 positions match TRBD1. CDR3 length equals 15 residues. From germline, CDR1 is MDHEN and CDR2 SYDVKM. Trimming at V came to 1 base and at J to 6 bases, leaving 6 bases not matched to a gene. The CDR3 DNA sequence: TGTGCCAGCAGTTTATCGGGACAGGGGATGGGCGAGCAGTACTTC. It codes for CASSLSGQGMGEQYF.

This sequence joins TRBV29-1 and TRBJ1-5; possibly TRBD1 for D (6 bases). The ends were cut back, 6 bases at V and 3 bases at J, with 12 bases in the middle. From germline, CDR1 is SQVTM and CDR2 ANQGSEA. CDR3 length equals 13 residues. DNA of the CDR3: TGCAGCGTGGCCGGGACACTCAATCAGCCCCAGCATTTT. Translating it yields CSVAGTLNQPQHF.

V gene TRBV3-1 (or the pseudogene TRBV3-2) combines with J gene TRBJ1-3; no clear D gene. Germline CDR1 is LGHDT and CDR2 is YNNKEL (reference sequence). The ends were cut back, 8 bases at V and 4 bases at J, with 9 bases in the middle. The CDR3 runs 12 residues. The CDR3 here is CASGQNGNTIYF. CDR3 sequence (DNA): TGTGCCAGCGGGCAGAACGGAAACACCATATATTTT.

The CDR3 region is CASSFSGGKYNEQFF. The CDR3 DNA is TGTGCCAGCAGCTTTAGTGGGGGGAAATACAATGAGCAGTTCTTC. V gene TRBV11-2 combines with J gene TRBJ2-1; tentative D call: TRBD2 (6 bases). The CDR3 spans 15 residues. Trimming left V 3 bases short and J 4 bases short, with 13 bases between. The germline CDR1 and CDR2 sequences are SGHAT and FQNNGV.

The gene calls are TRBV4-2 and TRBJ2-1, with 7 bases that match TRBD2. Trimming removed 2 bases from V and 4 bases from J; junction bases left unmatched: 5. The V gene's germline CDR1 is LGHNA and CDR2 YNFKEQ. The CDR3 length is 15 residues. The CDR3 DNA is TGTGCCAGCAGCCAAACCGGGGAGGGGTACAATGAGCAGTTCTTC. Translated: CASSQTGEGYNEQFF.

In DNA, the CDR3 is TGTGCCAGCAGCTTGCAGGGGGTCGGGGAGCTGTTTTTT. This codes for CASSLQGVGELFF. J is TRBJ2-2 and V is TRBV5-6, with TRBD1 matching over 7 bases. The CDR3 sequence is 13 residues long. V lost 1 base and J lost 7; bases outside the gene matches: 1. Germline values: CDR1 SGHDT, CDR2 YYEEEE.

The chain uses TRBV5-5 and TRBJ2-7, with 7 nucleotides matching TRBD2. Unmatched junction bases numbered 5, after V lost 2 bases and J lost 0 bases. Per germline, CDR1 SGHKS and CDR2 YYEKEE (reference sequence). The CDR3 is made up of 15 amino acids. CDR3 residues: CASSLSSGVSYEQYF. In DNA, the CDR3 is TGTGCCAGCAGCTTATCCAGCGGGGTCTCCTACGAGCAGTACTTC.

This chain links TRBV2 with TRBJ2-2, with 11 bases aligning to TRBD2. The V gene end was trimmed by 6 bases and the J gene end by 5 bases; junction bases not matched to a gene: 5. Germline lookup yields CDR1 SNHLY and CDR2 FYNNEI. The CDR3 spans 15 residues. CDR3 protein: CASRTLAGVTGELFF. CDR3 nucleotides: TGTGCCAGCAGAACACTAGCGGGAGTTACCGGGGAGCTGTTTTTT.

The chain joins TRBV18 to TRBJ1-1; D gene ambiguous. The CDR3 consists of 14 residues. V lost 2 bases to trimming and J lost 1 base, with 8 bases between them. The V gene's germline CDR1 is KGHSH and CDR2 LQKENI. CDR3 coding DNA: TGTGCCAGCTCACCAGCGGGGAAGAACACTGAAGCTTTCTTT. Encoded protein: CASSPAGKNTEAFF.

The chain combines TRBV15 with TRBJ2-7; TRBD1 matches 7 bases. The CDR3 contains 14 residues. Trimming at V came to 3 bases and at J to 2 bases, leaving 4 bases not matched to a gene. The germline CDR1 and CDR2 sequences are LNHNV and YYDKDF (reference sequence). CDR3 sequence (DNA): TGTGCCACCAGCAGGCCGGGACAGCCCTACGAGCAGTACTTC. Residues: CATSRPGQPYEQYF. Full variable domain (missing parts from reference TRBV15 and TRBJ2-7): DAMVIQNPRYQVTQFGKPVTLSCSQTLNHNVMYWYQQKSSQAPKLLFHYYDKDFNNEADTPDNFQSRRPNTSFCFLDIRSPGLGDTAMYLCATSRPGQPYEQYFGPGTRLTVT.

The V gene is TRBV12-5, the J gene TRBJ2-7, with 13 bases that match TRBD2. CDR1 and CDR2 (germline): LGHNT, FRNRAP. The CDR3 covers 16 residues. With V trimmed by 5 bases and J by 2 bases, 6 bases remained unmatched. The CDR3 spells CASGPPGTSGTYEQYF. Written as DNA, the CDR3 is TGTGCTAGTGGTCCCCCCGGGACTAGCGGGACCTACGAGCAGTACTTC.

The rearrangement joins TRBV7-9 to TRBJ2-6, with D possibly matching TRBD2 (5 bases). Looked up from germline, CDR1 is SEHNR and CDR2 is FQNEAQ (reference sequence). The CDR3 consists of 17 residues. The V gene lost 3 bases and the J gene lost 1 base, with 13 bases spanning the gap. CDR3 sequence reads: CASSFEWGESGANVLTF. The CDR3 DNA follows: TGTGCCAGCAGCTTCGAGTGGGGAGAGTCTGGGGCCAACGTCCTGACTTTC.

This clone was detected once. This rearrangement joins TRBV3-1 (or the pseudogene TRBV3-2) to TRBJ2-1; TRBD2 matches 9 bases. Germline loops: CDR1 LGHDT, CDR2 YNNKEL (reference sequence). There are 13 residues in the CDR3. Trimming took 1 base from V and 11 from J; bases not matched to a gene: 3. CDR3 DNA sequence: TGTGCCAGCAGCCAAGGCGCGGGAGGGAAGCAGTTCTTC. Its translation: CASSQGAGGKQFF.

V is TRBV7-9 and J is TRBJ2-1; D is ambiguous. V was clipped by 5 bases and J by 2 bases, with 13 bases between them. CDR1 and CDR2 (germline): SEHNR, FQNEAQ (reference sequence). The length of the CDR3 is 15 residues. CDR3 DNA sequence: TGTGCCAGCAGCCTCGGTCCGGCGGCCTACAATGAGCAGTTCTTC. Protein: CASSLGPAAYNEQFF. The full variable domain, its missing parts supplied by reference TRBV7-9 and TRBJ2-1, is DTGVSQNPRHKITKRGQNVTFRCDPISEHNRLYWYRQTLGQGPEFLTYFQNEAQLEKSRLLSDRFSAERPKGSFSTLEIQRTEQGDSAMYLCASSLGPAAYNEQFFGPGTRLTVL.

The chain uses TRBV24-1 and TRBJ1-1, with 7 bases matching TRBD1. The CDR3 loop spans 14 amino acids. V lost 6 bases to trimming and J lost 1 base; unmatched junction nucleotides: 4. Germline CDR1 reads KGHDR; CDR2 reads SFDVKD. The CDR3 sequence is CATSHTGENTEAFF. The CDR3 DNA sequence: TGTGCCACCAGTCATACAGGGGAGAACACTGAAGCTTTCTTT.

This sequence joins TRBV11-3 and TRBJ2-1; D may be TRBD1 (5 bases). The CDR3 sequence is 15 residues long. CDR1 is SGHNT, CDR2 YENEEA, per germline. V was cut by 4 bases and J by 0 bases, with 10 bases left in between. DNA for the CDR3: TGTGCCAGCAGCTCATCAGGGTTCTCCTACAATGAGCAGTTCTTC. It is translated as CASSSSGFSYNEQFF.

This clone showed up just a few times. This chain uses TRBV30 with TRBJ2-3; TRBD1 aligns across 9 bases. Looked up from germline, CDR1 is GTSNPN and CDR2 is SVGIG (reference sequence). This CDR3 is built from 15 residues. The V and J ends lost 3 bases and 7 bases, in that order; junction bases with no gene match: 11. In DNA form, the CDR3 reads TGTGCCTGGAGCCGAGGGACAGGGAAAGGATATACGCAGTATTTT. This translates into CAWSRGTGKGYTQYF.

The gene calls are TRBV5-6 and TRBJ2-7, with D possibly matching TRBD1 (6 bases). V was clipped by 1 base and J by 3 bases, with 11 bases between them. Germline CDR1 reads SGHDT; CDR2 reads YYEEEE. This CDR3 contains 14 residues. The chain's CDR3 is CASSLLDRNYEQYF. DNA for the CDR3: TGTGCCAGCAGCTTGCTCGACAGGAACTACGAGCAGTACTTC.